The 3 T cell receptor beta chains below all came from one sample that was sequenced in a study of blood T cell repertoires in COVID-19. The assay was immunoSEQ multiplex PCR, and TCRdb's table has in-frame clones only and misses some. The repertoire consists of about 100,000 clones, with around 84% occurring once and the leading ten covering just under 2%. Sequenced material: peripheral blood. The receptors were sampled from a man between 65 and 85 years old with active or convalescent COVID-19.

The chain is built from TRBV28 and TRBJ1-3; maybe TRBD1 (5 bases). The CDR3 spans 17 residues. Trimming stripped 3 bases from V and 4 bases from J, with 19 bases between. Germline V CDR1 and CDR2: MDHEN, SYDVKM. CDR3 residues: CASSFPGGGRTGNTIYF. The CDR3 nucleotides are TGTGCCAGCAGTTTCCCGGGGGGGGGTAGGACCGGAAACACCATATATTTT.

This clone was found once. This CDR3 reads CASGLELATDTQYF. CDR3 nucleotide sequence: TGTGCCAGCGGCCTGGAGTTGGCTACAGATACGCAGTATTTT. V is TRBV19 and J is TRBJ2-3, with D hard to call. Trimming took off 9 bases at V and 3 bases at J, with 16 bases between the two ends. Germline lookup yields CDR1 LNHDA and CDR2 SQIVND (reference sequence). The CDR3 totals 14 residues.

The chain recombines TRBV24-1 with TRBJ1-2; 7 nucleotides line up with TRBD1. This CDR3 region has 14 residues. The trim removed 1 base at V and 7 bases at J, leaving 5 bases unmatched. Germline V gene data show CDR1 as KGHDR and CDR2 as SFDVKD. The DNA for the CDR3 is TGTGCCACCAGTGATTTTGACAGGGCCCGTGGCTACACCTTC. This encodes CATSDFDRARGYTF.